Sequencing of this T cell receptor (beta chain) was carried out in a study of response to subunit inactivated influenza vaccine. CDR1 MNHEY and CDR2 SVGAGI come from the germline V gene. V lost 2 bases and J 2 bases, leaving 7 bases between the germline ends. The CDR3 spans 13 residues. Study-level findings and limits: The study's authors posited that every seasonal influenza vaccination enlists few new T cells.

TCRdb independently ran MiXCR on the RT-PCR reads; one entry per CDR3 protein. This table holds hundreds of thousands of distinct CDR3 sequences, around 13% found once. This clonotype was observed a handful of times. The antigen remains unidentified. The clonotype was recovered from a man between 45 and 60 years old who received an inactivated influenza vaccine. The source material was PBMCs from blood, sampled 14 to 15 days before vaccination. The chain employs TRBV6-5 and TRBJ2-7; D gene uncertain. The CDR3 DNA sequence: TGTGCCAGCAGTTACGCGGAAACCTACGAGCAGTACTTC. It specifies CASSYAETYEQYF.